These 31 T cell receptor beta chains share one sample of origin, sequenced in a study of radiotherapy plus CTLA-4 blockade in lung cancer. Clones were sequenced by immunoSEQ multiplex PCR, and TCRdb holds only the in-frame ones, with some missing. The data contain about 14,000 clones, more than 70% of them singletons. Sequenced here: peripheral blood, sampled from a patient treated with radiotherapy plus ipilimumab. These receptors all come from a human donor with non-small cell lung cancer that progressed on radiotherapy plus ipilimumab. Some clones in this sample may be carry-over from other donors' samples.

This chain links TRBV5-1 with TRBJ1-6, with D tentatively TRBD1 (6 bases). The CDR3 has 15 amino acids. Looked up from germline, CDR1 is SGHRS and CDR2 is YFSETQ. The V gene lost 2 bases and the J gene lost 5 bases, with 11 bases spanning the gap. For the CDR3, the DNA is TGCGCCAGCAGCTTACAGGGCAAGGATAATTCACCCCTCCACTTT. Translated, it gives CASSLQGKDNSPLHF.

This rearrangement joins TRBV2 to TRBJ1-5; 10 nucleotides align to TRBD1. This CDR3 region has 14 residues. The germline V gene encodes CDR1 SNHLY and CDR2 FYNNEI. Trimming cost V 5 bases and J 5 bases; bases outside gene matches: 3. The CDR3 loop is CASSPGQGDQPQHF. Written as DNA, the CDR3 is TGTGCCAGCAGTCCCGGACAGGGGGATCAGCCCCAGCATTTT.

The CDR3 is CASSLGTGGTRETQYF. CDR3 DNA: TGCGCCAGCAGCTTGGGGACAGGGGGTACAAGAGAGACCCAGTACTTC. The chain has TRBV5-1 and TRBJ2-5; 10 bases align to TRBD1. The CDR3 length is 16 residues. Germline V CDR1 and CDR2: SGHRS, YFSETQ. The trim removed 0 bases at V and 4 bases at J, leaving 6 bases unmatched. Variable domain in full (rest from reference TRBV5-1 and TRBJ2-5): KAGVTQTPRYLIKTRGQQVTLSCSPISGHRSVSWYQQTPGQGLQFLFEYFSETQRNKGNFPGRFSGRQFSNSRSEMNVSTLELGDSALYLCASSLGTGGTRETQYFGPGTRLLVL.

In nucleotides, the CDR3 is TGTGCCAGGGGTGGACAGGGGCGCACCGGGGAGCTGTTTTTT. This translates into CARGGQGRTGELFF. V and J are TRBV2 and TRBJ2-2; TRBD1 aligns across 9 bases. J gave up 4 bases and V 9 bases, and 6 bases lay outside the gene matches. The CDR3 covers 14 residues. CDR1 and CDR2 (germline): SNHLY, FYNNEI.

The chain recombines TRBV13 with TRBJ1-1, with D maybe TRBD1 (5 bases). CDR3 length: 12 amino acids. The V gene lost 5 bases and the J gene lost 6 bases, with 10 bases spanning the gap. CDR1 and CDR2 from the germline V gene are PRHDT and FYEKMQ (reference sequence). The CDR3 coding sequence is TGTGCCAGCAGCCGCAAAGGGGCTGAAGCTTTCTTT. Its protein product is CASSRKGAEAFF.

The rearrangement joins TRBV5-1 to TRBJ2-3; the D gene is possibly TRBD2 (6 bases). This CDR3 is 17 amino acids long. V was pared by 0 bases and J by 3 bases, with 17 bases between. The germline V gene encodes CDR1 SGHRS and CDR2 YFSETQ. CDR3 region: CASSLGLTGTFTDTQYF. CDR3 coding DNA: TGCGCCAGCAGCTTGGGATTAACCGGGACTTTTACAGATACGCAGTATTTT.

This clone has a handful of counts. The chain joins TRBV10-3 to TRBJ1-6, with no clear D. From germline, CDR1 is ENHRY and CDR2 SYGVKD. Trimming shortened V by 3 bases and J by 6 bases, and 6 bases separated the two germline ends. This CDR3 has 13 amino acids. The CDR3 nucleotides are TGTGCCATCAGTGACGCGTTTAATTCACCCCTCCACTTT. Encoded protein: CAISDAFNSPLHF.

V gene TRBV7-2 combines with J gene TRBJ2-5, with 11 bases that match TRBD1. The CDR3 has 16 amino acids. Losses at the gene ends were 5 bases for V and 4 bases for J; bases not matched to a gene: 9. Germline-derived CDR1 and CDR2 are SGHTA and FQGNSA. The CDR3 region is CASSAVAGQGGETQYF. DNA of the CDR3: TGTGCCAGCAGCGCGGTGGCGGGACAGGGGGGAGAGACCCAGTACTTC.

This sequence joins TRBV9 and TRBJ2-4; no definite D call. The V gene lost 3 bases and the J gene lost 1 base, with 17 bases spanning the gap. This CDR3 region has 17 residues. Looked up from germline, CDR1 is SGDLS and CDR2 is YYNGEE. DNA of the CDR3: TGTGCCAGCAGCGCCGCTTTCAACTTCGGGGCCAAAAACATTCAGTACTTC. This encodes CASSAAFNFGAKNIQYF.

The chain uses TRBV5-1 and TRBJ2-1; 9 nucleotides align to TRBD2. CDR3 length: 15 amino acids. The J segment lost 7 bases and the V segment lost 6 bases, leaving 11 bases of the junction unmatched. CDR1 is SGHRS and CDR2 is YFSETQ in the germline V gene. The CDR3 reads CASTLEGGGVNEQFF. CDR3 bases: TGCGCCAGCACCCTGGAGGGCGGGGGGGTGAATGAGCAGTTCTTC.

The V call is TRBV5-8, the J call TRBJ2-3; possible D gene TRBD1, 8 bases. V lost 0 bases, J lost 5 bases, and 10 bases lay in between. The CDR3 length is 14 residues. CDR1 and CDR2 (germline): SGHTS, YDEGEE. The CDR3 DNA reads TGTGCCAGCAGCTTGGACAGGGGGGGAGATACGCAGTATTTT. Encoded protein: CASSLDRGGDTQYF.

CDR3 amino acids: CASRPMEYDSYEQYF. The CDR3, as DNA: TGTGCCAGCAGACCAATGGAGTACGATTCCTACGAGCAGTACTTC. The chain uses TRBV6-1 and TRBJ2-7; no clear D gene. Germline-derived CDR1 and CDR2 are MNHNS and SASEGT. V lost 6 bases, J lost 1 base, and 16 bases lay in between. The CDR3 contains 15 residues.

This rearrangement joins TRBV28 to TRBJ2-7; TRBD1 is a possible D gene (6 bases). Per the germline V gene, CDR1 is MDHEN and CDR2 is SYDVKM. This CDR3 is built from 13 residues. The germline V and J ends were trimmed by 10 bases and 3 bases, with 16 bases remaining between them. CDR3 DNA: TGTGCCACCTTACAAGGACAGAGCTACGAGCAGTACTTC. Translation: CATLQGQSYEQYF.

This clone was picked up one time. The V gene is TRBV21-1, the J gene TRBJ2-1; TRBD2 is the table's D call, not checked against the DNA. TRBV21-1 is flagged as a pseudogene. This CDR3 region has 16 residues. The CDR3 is CASSKDREGHLNEQFF. CDR3 DNA: TGTGCCAGCAGCAAAGATCGGGAGGGCCACCTTAATGAGCAGTTCTTC.

This sequence joins TRBV5-4 and TRBJ1-3; D not certain. The V end was cut by 4 bases, the J end by 0 bases, with 8 bases between. This CDR3 spans 14 amino acids. Germline V CDR1 and CDR2: SGHNT, YYREEE (reference sequence). CDR3 bases: TGTGCCAGCAGCCAAGAGGACTCTGGAAACACCATATATTTT. Its translation is CASSQEDSGNTIYF.

The rearrangement links TRBV2 to TRBJ2-7; D unclear. CDR3 length: 13 amino acids. Germline-derived CDR1 and CDR2 are SNHLY and FYNNEI. The germline V and J ends were trimmed by 4 bases and 1 base, with 8 bases remaining between them. CDR3 protein: CASSVHLSYEQYF. The DNA of the CDR3 is TGTGCCAGCAGTGTCCACCTATCCTACGAGCAGTACTTC.

The chain carries TRBV4-2 and TRBJ1-2; TRBD1 matches at 7 bases. V lost 2 bases to trimming and J lost 3 bases; unmatched junction nucleotides: 6. The CDR3 length is 15 residues. Germline values: CDR1 LGHNA, CDR2 YNFKEQ. CDR3 coding DNA: TGTGCCAGCAGCCAATACGCCGGGACAGACTATGGCTACACCTTC. Translation: CASSQYAGTDYGYTF.

This chain joins TRBV2 and TRBJ1-1, with 9 nucleotides matching TRBD1. V lost 4 bases to trimming and J lost 4 bases; unmatched junction nucleotides: 4. The CDR3 has 14 residues. Per germline, CDR1 SNHLY and CDR2 FYNNEI. CDR3 nucleotides: TGTGCCAGCAGTGGGGGACAGGGAGTCACTGAAGCTTTCTTT. Its translation: CASSGGQGVTEAFF.

The chain couples TRBV11-2 to TRBJ1-2; unclear D gene. The CDR3 has 14 amino acids. CDR1 is SGHAT, CDR2 FQNNGV, per germline. Trimming removed 2 bases from V and 1 base from J, with 8 bases in between. CDR3 DNA sequence: TGTGCCAGCAGCTTAAGGGAGGTTAACTATGGCTACACCTTC. Translation: CASSLREVNYGYTF.

The chain recombines TRBV7-3 with TRBJ2-3; perhaps TRBD2 as D (6 bases). CDR1 and CDR2 (germline): SGHTA, FQGTGA. The CDR3 totals 14 residues. Trimming stripped 1 base from V and 2 bases from J, with 7 bases between. CDR3 DNA: TGTGCCAGCAGCTTAAGCGGGGACACAGATACGCAGTATTTT. Protein: CASSLSGDTDTQYF.

This clone was counted a single time. The chain has TRBV30 and TRBJ2-5; a weak D match, TRBD2 (7 bases). Deletions cut 6 bases from V and 5 bases from J, with 16 bases between. The germline CDR1 and CDR2 sequences are GTSNPN and SVGIG (reference sequence). The CDR3 spans 13 residues. The chain's CDR3 is CACLAVGGETQYF. The CDR3 DNA is TGTGCCTGCCTAGCGGTAGGGGGGGAGACCCAGTACTTC.

The gene calls are TRBV19 and TRBJ2-1; D is perhaps TRBD1 (5 bases). Per germline, CDR1 LNHDA and CDR2 SQIVND (reference sequence). The CDR3 runs to 13 residues. V was trimmed by 6 bases and J by 9 bases, leaving 15 bases between them. The CDR3 DNA follows: TGTGCCAGTAGCCCCCTAAGTAGGGGTGAGCAGTTCTTC. As protein: CASSPLSRGEQFF.

V is TRBV18 and J is TRBJ1-1; TRBD1 might be the D (6 bases). The CDR3 runs to 15 residues. V gave up 0 bases and J gave up 2 bases, with 10 bases separating them. Germline-derived CDR1 and CDR2 are KGHSH and LQKENI. CDR3 residues: CASSPPGGANTEAFF. CDR3 bases: TGTGCCAGCTCACCACCGGGGGGGGCAAACACTGAAGCTTTCTTT.

This clone has a handful of counts. The chain combines TRBV4-3 with TRBJ2-3; TRBD2 aligns across 9 bases. Germline CDR1 is LGHNA and CDR2 is YSLEER. V shed 4 bases and J 6 bases; nucleotides not matched to a gene: 11. CDR3 size: 16 residues. In DNA form, the CDR3 reads TGCGCCAGCAGCCCCTCAGGGGGACTAGCAGACGATACGCAGTATTTT. This sequence encodes CASSPSGGLADDTQYF.

This sequence joins TRBV11-3 and TRBJ2-2; 8 bases fit TRBD1. With 5 bases clipped from V and 7 bases from J, the junction kept 9 bases outside the gene matches. CDR3 size: 15 residues. The germline V gene has CDR1 SGHNT and CDR2 YENEEA. CDR3 protein: CASSPTGASGGELFF. DNA for the CDR3: TGTGCCAGCAGCCCGACAGGGGCGAGCGGCGGGGAGCTGTTTTTT.

The chain links TRBV6-5 to TRBJ1-5; a possible D gene is TRBD1 (5 bases). The V and J ends lost 6 bases and 7 bases respectively, with 16 bases between them. This CDR3 has 14 amino acids. CDR1 and CDR2 (germline): MNHEY, SVGAGI. CDR3 protein: CASSRAQGGQPQHF. The DNA of the CDR3 is TGTGCCAGCAGCCGTGCGCAGGGAGGACAGCCCCAGCATTTT.

V gene TRBV30 combines with J gene TRBJ2-7; D not resolved. CDR3 length equals 11 residues. CDR1 and CDR2 from the germline V gene are GTSNPN and SVGIG (reference sequence). V was trimmed by 2 bases and J by 6 bases, leaving 8 bases between them. The CDR3 DNA reads as TGTGCCTGGAGTTATAACACCGAGCAGTACTTC. Amino acid sequence: CAWSYNTEQYF.

The gene calls are TRBV5-1 and TRBJ1-6, with TRBD1 matching over 9 bases. J was trimmed by 9 bases and V by 4 bases; bases with no gene match: 8. CDR1 SGHRS and CDR2 YFSETQ come from the germline V gene. The CDR3 has 15 residues. The CDR3 DNA reads TGCGCCAGCAGCAACTTGGACAGGGGCGGTTCACCCCTCCACTTT. As protein: CASSNLDRGGSPLHF.

About this clone itself: This same CDR3 is encoded by further DNA sequences in the sample. V is TRBV6-1 and J is TRBJ2-7; 12 nucleotides line up with TRBD2. The V gene end was trimmed by 5 bases and the J gene end by 5 bases; junction bases not matched to a gene: 4. This CDR3 comprises 14 residues. Germline V gives CDR1 MNHNS, CDR2 SASEGT. The CDR3 nucleotides are TGTGCCAGCAGTCGACTAGCGGGAGCCAACGAGCAGTACTTC. It specifies CASSRLAGANEQYF.

The chain combines TRBV11-2 with TRBJ2-2, with 7 bases aligning to TRBD1. CDR1 is SGHAT and CDR2 is FQNNGV in the germline V gene. V lost 1 base to trimming and J lost 7 bases; unmatched junction nucleotides: 3. The CDR3 covers 14 residues. The CDR3 coding sequence is TGTGCCAGCAGCTTAGTAGGGGGCAACGGGGAGCTGTTTTTT. As protein: CASSLVGGNGELFF. Looking up the rest from reference TRBV11-2 and TRBJ2-2 gives the full variable domain: EAGVAQSPRYKIIEKRQSVAFWCNPISGHATLYWYQQILGQGPKLLIQFQNNGVVDDSQLPKDRFSAERLKGVDSTLKIQPAKLEDSAVYLCASSLVGGNGELFFGEGSRLTVL.

The chain joins TRBV19 to TRBJ1-3; 7 positions agree with TRBD1. This CDR3 is 14 amino acids long. Germline trimming cut 9 bases from V and 2 bases from J; bases unmatched to any gene: 7. Germline CDR1 is LNHDA and CDR2 is SQIVND (reference sequence). In nucleotides, the CDR3 is TGTGCCAGCGAGAGCAGGGGGACTGGAAACACCATATATTTT. Its translation is CASESRGTGNTIYF.